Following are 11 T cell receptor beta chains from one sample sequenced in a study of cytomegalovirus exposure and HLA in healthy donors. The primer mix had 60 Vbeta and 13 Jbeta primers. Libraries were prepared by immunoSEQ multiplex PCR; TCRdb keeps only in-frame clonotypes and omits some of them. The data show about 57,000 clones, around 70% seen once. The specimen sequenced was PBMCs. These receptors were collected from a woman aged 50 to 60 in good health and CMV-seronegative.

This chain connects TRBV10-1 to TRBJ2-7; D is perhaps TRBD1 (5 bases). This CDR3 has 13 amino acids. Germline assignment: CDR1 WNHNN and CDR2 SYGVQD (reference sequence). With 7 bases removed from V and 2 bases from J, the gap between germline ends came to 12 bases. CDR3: CASKAGPTYEQYF. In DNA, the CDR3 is TGCGCCAGCAAGGCAGGGCCTACCTACGAGCAGTACTTC.

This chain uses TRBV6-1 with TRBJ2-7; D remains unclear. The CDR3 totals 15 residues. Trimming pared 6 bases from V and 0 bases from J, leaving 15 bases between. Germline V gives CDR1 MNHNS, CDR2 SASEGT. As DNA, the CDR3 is TGTGCCAGCAGCGAGGAAAGGTTAGGCTCCTACGAGCAGTACTTC. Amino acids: CASSEERLGSYEQYF.

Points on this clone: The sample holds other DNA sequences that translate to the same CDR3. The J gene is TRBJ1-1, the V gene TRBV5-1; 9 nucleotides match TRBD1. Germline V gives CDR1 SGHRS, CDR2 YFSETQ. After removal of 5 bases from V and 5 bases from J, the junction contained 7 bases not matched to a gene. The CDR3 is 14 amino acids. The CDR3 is CASSSGQGGTEAFF. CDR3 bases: TGCGCCAGCAGTTCGGGACAGGGAGGGACTGAAGCTTTCTTT.

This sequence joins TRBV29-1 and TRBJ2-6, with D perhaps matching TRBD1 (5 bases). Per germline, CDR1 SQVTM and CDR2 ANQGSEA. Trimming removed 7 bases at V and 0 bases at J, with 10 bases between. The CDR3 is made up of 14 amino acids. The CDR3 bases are TGCAGCGCTGGTGACAGCTCTGGGGCCAACGTCCTGACTTTC. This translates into CSAGDSSGANVLTF.

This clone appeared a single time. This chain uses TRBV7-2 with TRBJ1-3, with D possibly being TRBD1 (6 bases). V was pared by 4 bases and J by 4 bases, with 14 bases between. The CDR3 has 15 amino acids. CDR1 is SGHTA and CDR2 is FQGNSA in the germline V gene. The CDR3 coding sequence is TGTGCCAGCAGCTACGACGGACAGCTCGGAAACACCATATATTTT. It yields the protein CASSYDGQLGNTIYF. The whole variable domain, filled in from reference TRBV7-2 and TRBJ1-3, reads GAGVSQSPSNKVTEKGKDVELRCDPISGHTALYWYRQSLGQGLEFLIYFQGNSAPDKSGLPSDRFSAERTGGSVSTLTIQRTQQEDSAVYLCASSYDGQLGNTIYFGEGSWLTVV.

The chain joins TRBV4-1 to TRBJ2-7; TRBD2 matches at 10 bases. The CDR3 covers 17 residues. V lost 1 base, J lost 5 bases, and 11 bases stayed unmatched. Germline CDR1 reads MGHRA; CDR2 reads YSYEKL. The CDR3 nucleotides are TGCGCCAGCAGCCAAGTCGGACCGGGACTAGCGTATGACGAGCAGTACTTC. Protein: CASSQVGPGLAYDEQYF.

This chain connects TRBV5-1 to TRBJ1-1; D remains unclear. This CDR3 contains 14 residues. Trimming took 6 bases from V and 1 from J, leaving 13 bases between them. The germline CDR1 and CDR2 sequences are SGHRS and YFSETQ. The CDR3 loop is CASTLRGENTEAFF. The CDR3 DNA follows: TGCGCCAGCACCCTCCGAGGCGAGAACACTGAAGCTTTCTTT.

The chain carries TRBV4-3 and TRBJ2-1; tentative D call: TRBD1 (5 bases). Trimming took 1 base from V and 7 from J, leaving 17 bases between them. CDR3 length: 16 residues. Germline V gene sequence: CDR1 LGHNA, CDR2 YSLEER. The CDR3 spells CASSQGQILGGNEQFF. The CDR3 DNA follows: TGCGCCAGCAGCCAAGGACAGATCCTCGGTGGAAATGAGCAGTTCTTC.

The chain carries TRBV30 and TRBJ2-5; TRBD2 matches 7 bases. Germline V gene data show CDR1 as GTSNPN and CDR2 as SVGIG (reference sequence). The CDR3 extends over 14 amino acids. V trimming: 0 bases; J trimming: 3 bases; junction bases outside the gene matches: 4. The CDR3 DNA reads TGTGCCTGGAGTGTTGGTCTAGCGGAAGAGACCCAGTACTTC. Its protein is CAWSVGLAEETQYF.

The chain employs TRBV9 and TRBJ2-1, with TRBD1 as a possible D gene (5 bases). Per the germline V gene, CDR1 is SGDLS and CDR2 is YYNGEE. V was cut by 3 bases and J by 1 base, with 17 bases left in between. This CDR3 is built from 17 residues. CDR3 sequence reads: CASSAPSGAISYNEQFF. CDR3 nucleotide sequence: TGTGCCAGCAGCGCACCTAGTGGGGCTATTTCCTACAATGAGCAGTTCTTC. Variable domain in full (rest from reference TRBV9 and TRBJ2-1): DSGVTQTPKHLITATGQRVTLRCSPRSGDLSVYWYQQSLDQGLQFLIQYYNGEERAKGNILERFSAQQFPDLHSELNLSSLELGDSALYFCASSAPSGAISYNEQFFGPGTRLTVL.

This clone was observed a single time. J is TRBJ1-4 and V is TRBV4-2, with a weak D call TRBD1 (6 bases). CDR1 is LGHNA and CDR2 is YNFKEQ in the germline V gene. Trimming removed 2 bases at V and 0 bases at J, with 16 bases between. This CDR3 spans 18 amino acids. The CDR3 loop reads CASSQINRAPATNEKLFF. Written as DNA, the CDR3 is TGTGCCAGCAGCCAAATAAACAGGGCGCCAGCAACTAATGAAAAACTGTTTTTT.